These 20 T cell receptor beta chains originate from one sample sequenced in a study of shared clonotypes between healthy human individuals. Clones were sequenced by immunoSEQ multiplex PCR, and TCRdb holds only the in-frame ones, with some missing. The sample holds 2 million or so clones, 85% to 95% seen once. Sample: naive CD4+ T cells sorted from blood. As for subset: CD45RA+ positively selected. The receptor set was obtained from a man aged 18 to 30 in good health.

This sequence joins TRBV5-6 and TRBJ1-5, with TRBD1 identical over 9 bases. The germline V gene encodes CDR1 SGHDT and CDR2 YYEEEE. This CDR3 has 15 residues. V trimming: 3 bases; J trimming: 5 bases; junction bases outside the gene matches: 6. CDR3 in DNA: TGTGCCAGCAGCTACAGGGGGCTGGTTGATCAGCCCCAGCATTTT. The encoded protein is CASSYRGLVDQPQHF.

J is TRBJ2-2 and V is TRBV2, with D perhaps TRBD2 (6 bases). The V and J ends lost 3 bases and 4 bases respectively, with 15 bases between them. The CDR3 is 16 amino acids. The germline V gene has CDR1 SNHLY and CDR2 FYNNEI. CDR3 loop: CASSDRSRGSTGELFF. The CDR3 DNA follows: TGTGCCAGCAGTGATAGGTCTCGGGGGAGCACCGGGGAGCTGTTTTTT.

This CDR3 reads CASSELAGVTDTQYF. CDR3 coding DNA: TGTGCCAGCAGCGAACTAGCGGGAGTAACAGATACGCAGTATTTT. The chain joins TRBV7-2 to TRBJ2-3; 11 bases fit TRBD2. V lost 5 bases and J lost 3; bases outside the gene matches: 4. Germline CDR1 and CDR2: SGHTA and FQGNSA. This CDR3 spans 15 amino acids.

This chain connects TRBV9 to TRBJ2-7; TRBD1 is a possible D gene (6 bases). Trimming cost V 2 bases and J 1 base, with 7 bases left between them. Germline CDR1 reads SGDLS; CDR2 reads YYNGEE. CDR3 length equals 13 residues. DNA of the CDR3: TGTGCCAGCAGCGTTCAGGGGTCCTACGAGCAGTACTTC. It is translated as CASSVQGSYEQYF. Looking up the rest from reference TRBV9 and TRBJ2-7 gives the full variable domain: DSGVTQTPKHLITATGQRVTLRCSPRSGDLSVYWYQQSLDQGLQFLIQYYNGEERAKGNILERFSAQQFPDLHSELNLSSLELGDSALYFCASSVQGSYEQYFGPGTRLTVT.

The chain uses TRBV18 and TRBJ2-3, with D possibly being TRBD1 (6 bases). The length of the CDR3 is 14 residues. Looked up from germline, CDR1 is KGHSH and CDR2 is LQKENI. V was shortened by 3 bases and J by 2 bases, with 9 bases between the two germline ends. The CDR3 sequence: CASSPRTATDTQYF. CDR3 coding DNA: TGTGCCAGCTCACCTCGGACAGCCACAGATACGCAGTATTTT.

The J gene is TRBJ1-2, the V gene TRBV10-3; D remains ambiguous. The CDR3 length is 14 residues. Between the trimmed V and J ends, which lost 3 bases and 4 bases, there was a span of 12 bases. Germline values: CDR1 ENHRY, CDR2 SYGVKD. Written as DNA, the CDR3 is TGTGCCATCAGTGAATGGGCGACTATCTATGGCTACACCTTC. Its translation is CAISEWATIYGYTF.

This chain connects TRBV29-1 to TRBJ1-2, with TRBD1 matching 11 bases. V lost 3 bases to trimming and J lost 0 bases; unmatched junction nucleotides: 3. There are 15 residues in the CDR3. The germline gives CDR1 SQVTM, CDR2 ANQGSEA. The CDR3 region is CSVEGTGGPNYGYTF. For the CDR3, the DNA is TGCAGCGTTGAGGGGACAGGGGGGCCTAACTATGGCTACACCTTC. Complete variable domain (other parts from reference TRBV29-1 and TRBJ1-2): SAVISQKPSRDICQRGTSLTIQCQVDSQVTMMFWYRQQPGQSLTLIATANQGSEATYESGFVIDKFPISRPNLTFSTLTVSNMSPEDSSIYLCSVEGTGGPNYGYTFGSGTRLTVV.

The V and J genes are TRBV7-9 and TRBJ2-1, with TRBD2 identical over 8 bases. The CDR3 has 16 residues. Germline V gives CDR1 SEHNR, CDR2 FQNEAQ (reference sequence). Trimming cost V 1 base and J 0 bases; bases outside gene matches: 2. The DNA for the CDR3 is TGTGCCAGCAGCTTAGTTAGCGGGACCTCCTACAATGAGCAGTTCTTC. It codes for CASSLVSGTSYNEQFF. Variable domain in full (rest from reference TRBV7-9 and TRBJ2-1): DTGVSQNPRHKITKRGQNVTFRCDPISEHNRLYWYRQTLGQGPEFLTYFQNEAQLEKSRLLSDRFSAERPKGSFSTLEIQRTEQGDSAMYLCASSLVSGTSYNEQFFGPGTRLTVL.

The genes are TRBV5-4 and TRBJ2-5; 7 bases match TRBD2. This CDR3 spans 16 amino acids. V was pared by 0 bases and J by 4 bases, with 9 bases of the junction left unmatched. From germline, CDR1 is SGHNT and CDR2 YYREEE (reference sequence). CDR3 in DNA: TGTGCCAGCAGCTTGGGCGTCGTTTCGGGGGGAGAGACCCAGTACTTC. It translates to CASSLGVVSGGETQYF.

V gene TRBV10-3 combines with J gene TRBJ2-7, with 7 bases identical to TRBD2. V lost 3 bases to trimming and J lost 0 bases; unmatched junction nucleotides: 5. Germline V gene lookup returns CDR1 ENHRY and CDR2 SYGVKD. The CDR3 runs 15 residues. CDR3 residues: CAISDKRGPSYEQYF. The DNA of the CDR3 is TGTGCCATCAGTGACAAGCGGGGACCCTCCTACGAGCAGTACTTC.

Written as DNA, the CDR3 is TGTGCCAGCAGCTTAGGGACAGGGAGGGGGCCTGGGGCCAACGTCCTGACTTTC. It yields the protein CASSLGTGRGPGANVLTF. This rearrangement joins TRBV7-9 to TRBJ2-6; a possible D gene is TRBD1 (8 bases). Germline V gene data show CDR1 as SEHNR and CDR2 as FQNEAQ (reference sequence). V lost 1 base and J 2 bases, leaving 15 bases between the germline ends. The CDR3 covers 18 residues.

The chain is built from TRBV5-4 and TRBJ1-2, with 7 nucleotides matching TRBD1. Unmatched junction bases numbered 3, after V lost 3 bases and J lost 4 bases. CDR1 is SGHNT, CDR2 YYREEE, per germline (reference sequence). The CDR3 covers 13 residues. The DNA for the CDR3 is TGTGCCAGCAGCTCGGGACAGACCTATGGCTACACCTTC. Encoded protein: CASSSGQTYGYTF.

The chain combines TRBV27 with TRBJ1-5, with D tentatively TRBD1 (6 bases). V gave up 3 bases and J gave up 2 bases, with 20 bases separating them. The CDR3 runs 18 residues. Germline V gene sequence: CDR1 MNHEY, CDR2 SMNVEV (reference sequence). The CDR3 spells CASSLRGGGGLGNQPQHF. CDR3 DNA: TGTGCCAGCAGTTTGCGGGGTGGTGGGGGGCTGGGCAATCAGCCCCAGCATTTT.

This clone was seen just once. This chain uses TRBV4-2 with TRBJ1-4; TRBD1 aligns across 9 bases. Germline V lookup: CDR1 LGHNA, CDR2 YNFKEQ. J gave up 8 bases and V 1 base, and 5 bases lay outside the gene matches. The length of the CDR3 is 15 residues. The CDR3 DNA follows: TGTGCCAGCAGCCAAGGACAGGGGGGAGGGGAAAAACTGTTTTTT. This encodes CASSQGQGGGEKLFF.

The chain has TRBV7-2 and TRBJ2-5; 10 bases are a match to TRBD2. J was trimmed by 5 bases and V by 5 bases; bases with no gene match: 11. CDR3 size: 16 residues. Germline-derived CDR1 and CDR2 are SGHTA and FQGNSA. The CDR3 DNA sequence: TGTGCCAGCAGCGCCCGACTAGCGGGCCCACCTGAGACCCAGTACTTC. Translating gives CASSARLAGPPETQYF.

This chain joins TRBV30 and TRBJ1-4; weak D call: TRBD1 (6 bases). Germline V lookup: CDR1 GTSNPN, CDR2 SVGIG (reference sequence). This CDR3 has 12 amino acids. V gave up 4 bases and J gave up 7 bases, with 10 bases separating them. The CDR3 loop is CAWTTGIEKLFF. CDR3 coding DNA: TGTGCCTGGACAACAGGGATTGAAAAACTGTTTTTT.

The chain combines TRBV30 with TRBJ1-1, with D perhaps matching TRBD1 (6 bases). With 5 bases removed from V and 0 bases from J, the gap between germline ends came to 13 bases. Germline V gene lookup returns CDR1 GTSNPN and CDR2 SVGIG (reference sequence). The CDR3 runs to 14 residues. CDR3 DNA sequence: TGTGCCTGGGCCAAGGGGGGAATGAACACTGAAGCTTTCTTT. It is translated as CAWAKGGMNTEAFF.

This clone was detected only once. The chain employs TRBV5-1 and TRBJ1-1, with D hard to call. The V and J ends lost 0 bases and 2 bases respectively, with 11 bases between them. This CDR3 has 15 amino acids. CDR1 and CDR2 (germline): SGHRS, YFSETQ. CDR3 DNA: TGCGCCAGCAGCTTGGAGCAGAACAGAAACACTGAAGCTTTCTTT. Its protein is CASSLEQNRNTEAFF.

The V call is TRBV11-2, the J call TRBJ1-2, with TRBD1 identical over 7 bases. Germline V CDR1 and CDR2: SGHAT, FQNNGV. This CDR3 has 14 amino acids. Trimming cost V 2 bases and J 4 bases; bases outside gene matches: 4. The CDR3 sequence: CASSLRDSGYGYTF. The CDR3 region has the DNA TGTGCCAGCAGCTTACGGGACAGTGGCTATGGCTACACCTTC.

CDR3 in amino acids: CASGPTTGSGNTIYF. The CDR3 DNA sequence: TGTGCTAGTGGTCCGACGACAGGCTCTGGAAACACCATATATTTT. The rearrangement joins TRBV12-5 to TRBJ1-3, with D possibly being TRBD1 (6 bases). V lost 5 bases to trimming and J lost 0 bases, with 11 bases between them. Germline V gene data show CDR1 as LGHNT and CDR2 as FRNRAP. The CDR3 contains 15 residues.